Listed below are T cell receptor beta chains from one sample, sequenced in a study of radiation and T cells in renal cell carcinoma. Profiling relied on immunoSEQ multiplex PCR, and the TCRdb table lists in-frame clones only, not all of them. This repertoire shows around 99,000 clones, 84% found once; its top ten account for approximately 7.2%. Specimen: blood, collected from a patient whose treatment included radiotherapy and nephrectomy. The receptors were gathered from a man in his 60s with renal cell carcinoma. Each CDR3 is given with its conserved first and last residue.

TRBV19	TRBJ2-3	CASSIGWRSSGDTQYF
TRBV2	TRBJ1-2	CASVWDGLNYGYTF
TRBV27	TRBJ2-5	CASSPTINKQETQYF
TRBV5-1	TRBJ2-1	CASSSNRDSFSYNEQFF
TRBV11-3	TRBJ2-5	CASSLAGVGRETQYF
TRBV4-3	TRBJ2-1	CASSQDPGQVNEQFF
TRBV19	TRBJ1-2	CASSISWTGGNYGYTF
TRBV2	TRBJ2-7	CASSESSGRGYEQYF
TRBV11-2	TRBJ1-1	CASSLDLRQAASAFF
TRBV7-7	TRBJ2-5	CASSPHASARETQYF
TRBV7-8	TRBJ2-3	CASRETSGKVDTQYF
TRBV9	TRBJ2-1	CASSVVAGGTYNEQFF
TRBV29-1	TRBJ2-7	CSTREGDEQYF
TRBV11-2	TRBJ2-7	CASSQGLVTYSYEQYF
TRBV4-2	TRBJ2-3	CASSQERNSGSIDTQYF
TRBV5-1	TRBJ2-3	CASSLGQVSTDTQYF
TRBV6-5	TRBJ2-3	CASSRQISTDTQYF
TRBV7-6	TRBJ2-2	CASSLEDGNTGELFF
TRBV11-3	TRBJ2-1	CASSIGAHNEQFF
TRBV4-1	TRBJ2-3	CASSQDRVTTTDTQYF
TRBV4-1	TRBJ1-3	CASSQDRWGSGNTIYF
TRBV28	TRBJ2-7	CASSLRTGGYYEQYF
TRBV6-1	TRBJ2-4	CASSEGSVPNIQYF
TRBV30	TRBJ1-5	CAWSAGGRSNQPQHF
TRBV5-1	TRBJ2-7	CASSLGTGDQPSYEQYF
TRBV6-6	TRBJ2-1	CASSSLRNNEQFF
TRBV28	TRBJ2-7	CASSGLIYEQYF
TRBV27	TRBJ1-1	CASSFADPGTEAFF
TRBV6-5	TRBJ2-1	CASSSMGAGNEQFF
TRBV6-5	TRBJ1-5	CASSYGGSNQPQHF
TRBV27	TRBJ2-3	CASSLNGYAADTQYF
TRBV20-1	TRBJ2-7	CSASMGYEQYF
TRBV10-2	TRBJ2-2	CASSVGLLYVNTGELFF
TRBV2	TRBJ1-5	CASSEARGRQPQHF
TRBV28	TRBJ1-5	CASGEQPQHF
TRBV11-2	TRBJ2-1	CASSFSQGTYNEQFF
TRBV10-1	TRBJ2-3	CASNANRVGTQYF
TRBV6-1	TRBJ2-5	CASSYGGQETQYF
TRBV5-1	TRBJ2-7	CASSLLDEQYF
TRBV30	TRBJ1-5	CAWSVSINQPQHF
TRBV27	TRBJ2-1	CASRPLPSSYNEQFF
TRBV27	TRBJ2-1	CASGAEVEQFF
TRBV11-2	TRBJ2-7	CASSLVVLRRRSYEQYF
TRBV5-6	TRBJ1-6	CASSLEGVLDSPLHF
TRBV27	TRBJ2-1	CASSLLTGSPEQFF
TRBV4-1	TRBJ1-4	CASSPQAGALNEKLFF